The T cell receptor (beta chain) described here comes from a study of CD8+CD57+ T cells in acquired aplastic anemia. Whole-study context: Where healthy donors were concerned, CD4+ cells averaged approximately 11 million reads.

TCR beta VDJ combinations and CDR3 sequences were profiled from genomic DNA. MiXCR was run by TCRdb on the reads, yielding one entry per CDR3 protein. The profile shows around 140,000 distinct CDR3 sequences, around 41% of them singletons. In germline, CDR1 is SQVTM, CDR2 ANQGSEA. There are 17 residues in the CDR3. V lost 2 bases, J lost 5 bases, and 10 bases stayed unmatched. The chain combines TRBV29-1 with TRBJ2-1, with TRBD2 matching over 12 bases. This receptor was identified in a human donor in good health, serving as a control. The sequencing sample was made of sorted CD4+, CD8+, or CD8+CD57+ T cells (not recorded which) from PBMCs. For the CDR3, the DNA is TGCAGCGTTGAATTTCTTGCTAGCGGGAGGGGAGACAATGAGCAGTTCTTC. Protein sequence: CSVEFLASGRGDNEQFF.